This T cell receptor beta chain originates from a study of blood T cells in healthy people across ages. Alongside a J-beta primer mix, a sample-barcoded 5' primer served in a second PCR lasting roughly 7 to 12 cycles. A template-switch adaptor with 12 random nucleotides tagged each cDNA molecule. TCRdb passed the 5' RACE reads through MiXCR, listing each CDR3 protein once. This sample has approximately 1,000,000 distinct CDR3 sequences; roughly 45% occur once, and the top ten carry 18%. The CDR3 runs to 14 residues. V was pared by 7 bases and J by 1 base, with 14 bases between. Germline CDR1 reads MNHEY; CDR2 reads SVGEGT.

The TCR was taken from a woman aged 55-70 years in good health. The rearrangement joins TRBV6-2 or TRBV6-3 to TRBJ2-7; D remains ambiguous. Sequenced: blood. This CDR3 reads CASTLMDGSYEQYF. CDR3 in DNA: TGTGCCAGCACCCTAATGGACGGATCCTACGAGCAGTACTTC.